Given below is one T cell receptor (beta chain) in context. Antigen: not known. V was pared by 7 bases and J by 4 bases, with 19 bases between. The length of the CDR3 is 15 residues. In germline, CDR1 is SGHTA, CDR2 FQGNSA. Random hexamers served to reverse transcribe about 0.5 to 1 ug RNA. Across 54 Vbeta and 13 Jbeta, TCR beta CDR3 was amplified with immunoSEQ multiplex PCR. TCRdb reprocessed the immunoSEQ multiplex PCR reads via MiXCR and lists one record per CDR3 protein. The sample shows 180,000 or so distinct CDR3 sequences, just under 95% of them seen only once. These data belong to a study of CD8 T cells in Susac syndrome. Regarding the study as a whole: The CD4+ T cell repertoires that were profiled in Susac syndrome showed no clonal expansion.

Sequences were obtained from CD4+ T cells from PBMCs. The V and J genes are TRBV7-2 and TRBJ1-2, with D tentatively TRBD1 (6 bases). The source is a human donor with Susac syndrome. The CDR3 reads CASTQRGEGSYGYTF. The CDR3 nucleotides read TGTGCCAGCACCCAGAGGGGGGAGGGTAGCTATGGCTACACCTTC.